The clone carrying this TCR beta chain was picked up a small number of times. The antigen remains unidentified. With 7 bases clipped from V and 1 base from J, the junction kept 5 bases outside the gene matches. The CDR3 runs 17 residues. The germline V gene has CDR1 LNHDA and CDR2 SQIVND (reference sequence). The data originate from a study of T-cell memory formation after mild COVID-19. Study outcomes and limitations: Clones contracting over day 15 to 85 were CD4/CD8 balanced, with later expanders leaning CD4+.

TCRdb analysed the 5' RACE reads with MiXCR anew, one entry per CDR3 protein. The sample carries 400,000 to 550,000 distinct CDR3 sequences, roughly 25% recorded once. The chain uses TRBV19 and TRBJ2-2; 14 positions match TRBD2. The source of this sequence is an adult woman who had mild COVID-19 (a few samples of this study predate the infection). Cell type and time point are not known. Sequencing was carried out using PBMCs or a T cell subset sorted from them (not recorded which). The CDR3 bases are TGTGCCAGTACCCCCGGGACTAGCGGGGGGAACACCGGGGAGCTGTTTTTT. Translating it yields CASTPGTSGGNTGELFF.